This T cell receptor beta chain was captured in a study of a mutant IDH1 vaccine in newly diagnosed glioma. In the study overall: Vaccines were first given 4-6 weeks after radiotherapy alone, or with temozolomide cycles.

Profiling relied on immunoSEQ multiplex PCR, and the TCRdb table lists in-frame clones only, not all of them. The data hold roughly 34,000 clones, with 50% to 60% observed a single time. Concerning this clone itself: Its antigen is not known.

CDR1 and CDR2 from the germline V gene are MNHNS and SASEGT. Trimming took 2 bases from V and 5 from J, leaving 18 bases between them. The CDR3 is 16 residues long. Time point: week 5, during vaccination. Mutant IDH1 20-mer peptide, at 300 ug, made up each vaccine dose, with topical imiquimod. Donors' newly diagnosed IDH1-mutant WHO grade 3 or 4 astrocytomas lacked nuclear ATRX. The sequencing here drew on PBMCs, taken from a glioma patient whose treatment included an IDH1 peptide vaccine. This sequence originates from a woman younger than 35 with glioma. This rearrangement joins TRBV6-1 to TRBJ2-5; D unclear. The CDR3 DNA sequence: TGTGCCAGCAGTGAATTGTCGGCCCTTACAACGGAGACCCAGTACTTC. Protein product: CASSELSALTTETQYF.